The clone carrying this T cell receptor beta chain has at least ten counts. Its antigen is as yet unknown. This entry is derived from a study of T cells in Graves' hyperthyroidism and ophthalmopathy. Study-level findings and limits: Among clonotypes expanded in thyroid above 0.001, most were also found in blood.

Germline V lookup: CDR1 MNHEY, CDR2 SMNVEV (reference sequence). Trimming stripped 8 bases from V and 1 base from J, with 11 bases between. CDR3 length equals 13 residues. What was amplified from RNA transcripts were TCR beta CDR3 regions. The TCR CDR3 was amplified in a first-round RT-PCR using the HTBI primer set. TCRdb fed the multiplex PCR reads into MiXCR, producing one record per CDR3 protein. The profile shows about 590,000 distinct CDR3 sequences, 15% to 18% of them singletons. The clonotype was recovered from a woman aged 30 to 39 with Graves' hyperthyroidism. The chain carries TRBV27 and TRBJ1-1; D gene ambiguous. The sample was blood. CDR3 in amino acids: CASGRVQNTEAFF. The CDR3 coding sequence is TGTGCCAGCGGTAGGGTGCAGAACACTGAAGCTTTCTTT.